These T cell receptor beta chains were read from a single sample in a study of tumour-infiltrating T cells in Burkitt lymphoma. The repertoire was sequenced with immunoSEQ multiplex PCR; TCRdb's copy has only in-frame clones and lacks some. The sample contains about 2,600 clones, approximately 82% of which appear only once. Sequencing was done on a sample of tumor tissue. The receptors stem from a human donor with diffuse large B-cell lymphoma. Both conserved end residues are part of each CDR3. The D gene is left open where the match is weak. Only some rows state a clone size, as once, few, many or a class for expanded clones.

CDR3 DNA: TGTGCCAGCAGCTTAGTGCAGCGGGGGGCCCAAGAGACCCAGTACTTC; CDR3 protein: CASSLVQRGAQETQYF; D gene: TRBD2; clone size: .; J gene: TRBJ2-5; V gene: TRBV7-6
CDR3 DNA: TGTGCCAGCAGCTTGCCAGGCACGAACACCGGGGAGCTGTTTTTT; CDR3 protein: CASSLPGTNTGELFF; D gene: .; clone size: few; J gene: TRBJ2-2; V gene: TRBV5-4
CDR3 DNA: TGTGCCAGCTCACCCTCCAGGGAGACCCAGTACTTC; CDR3 protein: CASSPSRETQYF; D gene: .; clone size: .; J gene: TRBJ2-5; V gene: TRBV18
CDR3 DNA: TGCGCCAGCAGGGTGGGCGGGGGACTACAAGAGACCCAGTACTTC; CDR3 protein: CASRVGGGLQETQYF; D gene: TRBD2; clone size: .; J gene: TRBJ2-5; V gene: TRBV5-1
CDR3 DNA: TGTGCCAGCACTTCGTGGGGGGGAGAGACCCAGTACTTC; CDR3 protein: CASTSWGGETQYF; D gene: TRBD2; clone size: .; J gene: TRBJ2-5; V gene: TRBV27
CDR3 DNA: TGTGCCAGCAGCTTTACGCCAGGGACGACCGATTACAATGAGCAGTTCTTC; CDR3 protein: CASSFTPGTTDYNEQFF; D gene: .; clone size: once; J gene: TRBJ2-1; V gene: TRBV27
CDR3 DNA: TGTGCCAGCACCCCTTTTCGGGCAAGAGGGGGCACAGATACGCAGTATTTT; CDR3 protein: CASTPFRARGGTDTQYF; D gene: .; clone size: .; J gene: TRBJ2-3; V gene: TRBV7-9
CDR3 DNA: TGTGCCAGCAGCTTATCGGCGGAGACCCAGTACTTC; CDR3 protein: CASSLSAETQYF; D gene: .; clone size: .; J gene: TRBJ2-5; V gene: TRBV7-2
CDR3 DNA: TGCAGTGCTACGAACACTGCAGGGCAGTACTTC; CDR3 protein: CSATNTAGQYF; D gene: .; clone size: .; J gene: TRBJ2-7; V gene: TRBV20-1
CDR3 DNA: TGTGCCAGCAGCCAAGTCTCCTACGAGCAGTACTTC; CDR3 protein: CASSQVSYEQYF; D gene: .; clone size: .; J gene: TRBJ2-7; V gene: TRBV14
CDR3 DNA: TGTGCCTGGAGTCCCCTCCCCCGCAGGGGGCGTTGGAATGAGCAGTTCTTC; CDR3 protein: CAWSPLPRRGRWNEQFF; D gene: TRBD1; clone size: .; J gene: TRBJ2-1; V gene: TRBV30
CDR3 DNA: TGTGCCAGCAGCCACTCTCAGGGGGTCCCAAAGACCCAGTACTTC; CDR3 protein: CASSHSQGVPKTQYF; D gene: TRBD1; clone size: .; J gene: TRBJ2-5; V gene: TRBV6-5
CDR3 DNA: TGTGCCAGCAGCTTAGCGCTTCTAGCGGGGGCTCAAGAGACCCAGTACTTC; CDR3 protein: CASSLALLAGAQETQYF; D gene: TRBD2; clone size: .; J gene: TRBJ2-5; V gene: TRBV7-8
CDR3 DNA: TGCGCCAGCAGCTTCGCAGGGGGGGGTGAGCAGTACTTC; CDR3 protein: CASSFAGGGEQYF; D gene: .; clone size: .; J gene: TRBJ2-7; V gene: TRBV5-1